This T cell receptor beta chain was obtained from a study of siplizumab effects on memory and regulatory T cells (dated by TCRdb to 2018 to 2020). General notes on the study: The study looked at the effect of siplizumab, an anti-CD2 antibody, on alloreactive T-cell subsets in allogeneic mixed lymphocyte reactions made from human PBMCs.

The library was built by means of the immunoSEQ multiplex PCR assay. The deep sequencing platform assayed around 95,000 TCR templates per sample. Genomic DNA extracted from sorted T cells was used for TCRbeta CDR3 sequencing. In the authors' own workflow: Clonal analysis of TCRbeta CDR3 data was done in the R programming language. Alloreactive CD4+ and CD8+ clones were identified by comparing unstimulated samples to CFSE-low samples taken after the reaction. Alloreactive CD4+ clones were assigned to regulatory or non-regulatory origin by matching sequences to sorted unstimulated Treg and non-Treg repertoires. In its TCRdb copy, this immuneACCESS table keeps in-frame sequences only and misses some clones. Where compared with another copy, unresolved V genes explain less than half of these, and the others have no known cause. The V and J calls and the clone size are those of that table, but D and trimming were determined from the DNA. The table for this sample lists some 110,000 clones; about 92% of them were counted only once. Jointly, the top ten make up approximately 0.3% of the sample.

Sorted unstimulated T cells and proliferating T cells recovered from mixed lymphocyte reactions underwent TCRbeta CDR3 sequencing. Fresh whole blood from 9 to 11 HLA-typed healthy donors was used to isolate PBMCs. General findings and caveats noted by the study authors: The suppressive function of proliferating Tregs from siplizumab cultures was not functionally confirmed. In reactions with siplizumab, an average of approximately 70% of mappable alloreactive CD4+ clones were Treg-derived, compared with 25% to 30% in control reactions. Because sequences below about 10^-5 frequency were poorly captured, only a minor fraction of alloreactive clones could be mapped to unstimulated subsets. Siplizumab significantly reduced the cumulative frequency of alloreactive sequences traceable to unstimulated CD4+ memory T cells. Compared with memory T cells, unstimulated naive T cells appeared more diverse, and naive cells seemed to make a substantial contribution to the alloresponse. Roughly 75-95% of proliferating CD4+ or CD8+ clones could not be assigned a naive or memory phenotype.

Concerning this clone: Which antigen it targets is not known. No much larger clone is present one base from it, and per-base qualities are unavailable.

The germline V gene supplies CDR1 MNHNS and CDR2 SASEGT. V and J are truncated by 5 bases and 4 bases respectively, leaving an intervening sequence of 15 bases. The CDR3, cysteine through phenylalanine, is 15 amino acids long. Here the CDR3 DNA is all that survives: 45 bases in frame from base 1. The TCR comes from a human donor in good health. Specimen: CD4+ T cells sorted from blood. The chain links TRBV6-1 with TRBJ1-3; a weak D assignment points to TRBD1 (6 bases agree). DNA sequence: TGTGCCAGCAGTAGACAGGCTGCCGTAGGAAACACCATATATTTT. Translation gives CASSRQAAVGNTIYF.